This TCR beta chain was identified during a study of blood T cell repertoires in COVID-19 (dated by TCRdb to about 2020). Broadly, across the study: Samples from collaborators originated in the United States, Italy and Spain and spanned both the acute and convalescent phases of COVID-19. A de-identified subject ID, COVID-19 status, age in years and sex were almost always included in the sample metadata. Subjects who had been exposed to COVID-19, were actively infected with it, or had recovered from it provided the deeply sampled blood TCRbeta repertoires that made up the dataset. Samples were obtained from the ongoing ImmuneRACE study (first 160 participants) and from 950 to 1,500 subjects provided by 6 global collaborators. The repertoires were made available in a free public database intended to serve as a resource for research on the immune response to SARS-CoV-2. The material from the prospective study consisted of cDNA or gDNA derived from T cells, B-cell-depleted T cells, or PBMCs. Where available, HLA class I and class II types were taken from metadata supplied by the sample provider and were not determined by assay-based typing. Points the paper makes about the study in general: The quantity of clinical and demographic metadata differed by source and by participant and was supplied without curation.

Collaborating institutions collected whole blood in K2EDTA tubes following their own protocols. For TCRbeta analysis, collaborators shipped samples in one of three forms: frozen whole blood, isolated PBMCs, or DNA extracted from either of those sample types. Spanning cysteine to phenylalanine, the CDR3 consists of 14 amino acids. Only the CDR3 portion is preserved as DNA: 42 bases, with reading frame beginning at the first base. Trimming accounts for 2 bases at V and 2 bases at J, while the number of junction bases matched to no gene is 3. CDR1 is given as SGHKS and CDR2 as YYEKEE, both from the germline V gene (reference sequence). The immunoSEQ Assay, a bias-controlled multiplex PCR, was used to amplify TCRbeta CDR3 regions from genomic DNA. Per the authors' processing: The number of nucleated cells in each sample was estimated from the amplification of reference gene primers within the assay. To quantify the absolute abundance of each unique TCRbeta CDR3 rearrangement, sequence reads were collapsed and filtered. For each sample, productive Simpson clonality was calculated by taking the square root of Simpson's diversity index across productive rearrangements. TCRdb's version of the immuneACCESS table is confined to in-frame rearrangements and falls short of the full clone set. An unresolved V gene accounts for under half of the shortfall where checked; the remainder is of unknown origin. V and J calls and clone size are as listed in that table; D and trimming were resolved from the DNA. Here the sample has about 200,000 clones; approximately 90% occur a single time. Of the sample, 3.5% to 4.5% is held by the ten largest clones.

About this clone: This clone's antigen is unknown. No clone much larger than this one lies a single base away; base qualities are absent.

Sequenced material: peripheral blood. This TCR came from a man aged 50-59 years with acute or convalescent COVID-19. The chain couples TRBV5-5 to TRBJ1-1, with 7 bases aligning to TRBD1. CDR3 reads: CASSFGTANTEAFF. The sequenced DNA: TGTGCCAGCAGCTTCGGGACAGCTAACACTGAAGCTTTCTTT.